The 2 T cell receptor beta chains below were found in one sample sequenced in a study of blood T cells in healthy people across ages. Using a J-beta primer mix together with a sample-barcoded 5' primer, a second PCR was run for about 6 to 12 cycles. TCRdb fed the 5' RACE reads into MiXCR, producing one record per CDR3 protein. The sample carries some 670,000 distinct CDR3 sequences, more than 45% recorded once. Sequenced material: blood. The receptor source for this set is a woman aged 80 or over in good health.

This clonotype was picked up a small number of times. The CDR3 DNA follows: TGTGCCAGCAGCCATCTAGCGAGGAACACCGGGGAGCTGTTTTTT. It yields the protein CASSHLARNTGELFF. V and J are TRBV3-1 and TRBJ2-2; a weak D match, TRBD2 (6 bases). V gave up 3 bases and J gave up 1 base, with 9 bases separating them. The CDR3 is made up of 15 amino acids. Germline-derived CDR1 and CDR2 are LGHDT and YNNKEL (reference sequence).

This clonotype was detected only once. This rearrangement joins TRBV28 to TRBJ2-7; D assignment may be TRBD1 or TRBD2 (6 bases each). With the DNA end fitting TRBJ2-5 better, the J assignment may be wrong. This CDR3 is 15 amino acids long. Germline lookup yields CDR1 MDHEN and CDR2 SYDVKM. The CDR3 DNA sequence: TGTGCCAGCACTGTAGGGGGGAACCTACAAGAGACCCAGTACTTC. Translation gives CASTVGGNLQETQYF.